The present entry profiles one T cell receptor (beta chain) with its context. The sample comes from a study of blood T cell repertoires in COVID-19. Study context: Samples representing acute and convalescent COVID-19 were sourced from the United States, Italy and Spain.

The method was immunoSEQ multiplex PCR; TCRdb's version includes in-frame clones alone and lacks a portion of them. The sample has 60,000 to 100,000 clones, roughly 90% seen once; the top ten hold approximately 4.5%. The CDR3 extends over 14 amino acids. Germline V gives CDR1 SGHTA, CDR2 FQGTGA. V lost 1 base to trimming and J lost 5 bases, with 11 bases between them. Material: peripheral blood. The sequence derives from a man aged 45-65 years with active COVID-19. The chain has TRBV7-3 and TRBJ2-5; maybe TRBD2 (6 bases). The CDR3 loop reads CASSLISGSETQYF. The DNA of the CDR3 is TGTGCCAGCAGCTTAATTAGCGGTTCCGAGACCCAGTACTTC.